This T cell receptor beta chain was profiled in a study of CD8 T cells in Susac syndrome. TEMRA cells were FACS-enriched, with CD8+ and CD4+ T cells isolated negatively. Random hexamers served to reverse transcribe roughly 0.5 to 1 ug RNA. Multiplex immunoSEQ PCR targeted 54 Vbeta and 13 Jbeta TCR beta segments. In TCRdb, the immunoSEQ multiplex PCR reads were re-called with MiXCR into one record per CDR3 protein. The table includes about 150,000 distinct CDR3 sequences, around 95% detected once. The CDR3 length is 16 residues. From germline, CDR1 is MDHEN and CDR2 SYDVKM. The V gene lost 3 bases and the J gene lost 3 bases, with 17 bases spanning the gap.

The clonotype was recovered from a human donor with multiple sclerosis. Sequencing was done on a sample of CD8+ T cells from PBMCs. This chain uses TRBV28 with TRBJ1-2; D is possibly TRBD1 (6 bases). The CDR3 is CASSLKMPGHDYGYTF. The CDR3 DNA reads TGTGCCAGCAGTTTGAAAATGCCGGGACACGACTATGGCTACACCTTC.